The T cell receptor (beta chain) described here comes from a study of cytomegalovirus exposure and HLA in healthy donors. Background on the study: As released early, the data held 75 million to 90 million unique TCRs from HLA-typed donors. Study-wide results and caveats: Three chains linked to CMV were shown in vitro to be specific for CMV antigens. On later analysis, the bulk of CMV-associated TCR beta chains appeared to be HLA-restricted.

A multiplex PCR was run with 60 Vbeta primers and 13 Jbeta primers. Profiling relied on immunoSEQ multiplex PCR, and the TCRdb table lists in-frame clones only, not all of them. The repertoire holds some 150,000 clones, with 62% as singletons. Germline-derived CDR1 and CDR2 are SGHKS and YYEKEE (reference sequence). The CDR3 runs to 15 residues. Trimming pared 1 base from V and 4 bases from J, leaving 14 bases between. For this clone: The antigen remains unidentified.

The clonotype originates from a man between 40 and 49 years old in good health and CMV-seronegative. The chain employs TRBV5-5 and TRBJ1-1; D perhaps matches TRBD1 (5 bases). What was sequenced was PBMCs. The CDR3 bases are TGTGCCAGCAGCTTGTCTCGGGGGGTCGGCACTGAAGCTTTCTTT. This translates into CASSLSRGVGTEAFF.